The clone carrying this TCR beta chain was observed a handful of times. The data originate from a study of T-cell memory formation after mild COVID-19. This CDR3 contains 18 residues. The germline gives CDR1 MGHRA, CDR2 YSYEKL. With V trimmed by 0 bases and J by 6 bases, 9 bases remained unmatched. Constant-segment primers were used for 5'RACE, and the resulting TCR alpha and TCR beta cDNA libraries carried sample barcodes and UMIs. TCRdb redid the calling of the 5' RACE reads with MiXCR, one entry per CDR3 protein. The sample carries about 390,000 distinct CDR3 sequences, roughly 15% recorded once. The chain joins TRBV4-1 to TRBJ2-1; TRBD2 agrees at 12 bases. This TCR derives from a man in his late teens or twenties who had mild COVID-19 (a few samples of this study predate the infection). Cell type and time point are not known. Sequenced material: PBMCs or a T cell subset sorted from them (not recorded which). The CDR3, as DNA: TGCGCCAGCAGCCAAGATATTCCTAGCGGGGGGGCCCGCAATGAGCAGTTCTTC. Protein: CASSQDIPSGGARNEQFF.